This section outlines one T cell receptor (beta chain) sequence together with its context. This clone was observed many times. Its binding antigen is unknown. Within one base of it there is no much larger clone, and no base qualities were kept. Spanning cysteine to phenylalanine, the CDR3 consists of 15 amino acids. Of all the DNA, just the CDR3 is kept, 45 bases in frame from base 1. Looking up the germline V gene (reference sequence) yields CDR1 LNHDA and CDR2 SQIVND. V is clipped by 6 bases and J by 2 bases, and the sequence between their germline boundaries is 16 bases long. This sample was taken from a study of blood T cell repertoires in COVID-19 (dated by TCRdb to 2020 to 2022). About the study as a whole: Collaborator samples came from the United States, Italy and Spain and covered acute and convalescent phases of COVID-19. The prospective study material was composed of cDNA or gDNA derived from T cells, B-cell-depleted T cells, or PBMCs. The dataset comprised deeply sampled blood TCRbeta repertoires from subjects exposed to, actively infected with, or recovered from COVID-19. The repertoires were released in a freely available public database intended as a resource for research on the immune response to SARS-CoV-2. Samples were obtained from the ongoing ImmuneRACE study (first 160 participants) and from about 1,300 subjects provided by 6 global collaborators. Sample metadata almost always included a de-identified subject ID, COVID-19 status, age in years and sex. Where available, HLA class I and class II types were taken from metadata supplied by the sample provider and were not determined by assay-based typing.

At one collaborating source in Seattle, patients were enrolled during active infection and were followed longitudinally through the course of disease. Each collaborating institution followed its own protocols to collect whole blood in K2EDTA tubes. For TCRbeta analysis, collaborators shipped samples as frozen whole blood, isolated PBMCs, or DNA extracted from either of those sample types. The immunoSEQ Assay, a bias-controlled multiplex PCR, was used to amplify TCRbeta CDR3 regions from genomic DNA. Regarding the original processing steps: The number of nucleated cells in each sample was estimated by amplification of reference gene primers within the assay. To quantify the absolute abundance of each unique TCRbeta CDR3 rearrangement, sequence reads were collapsed and filtered. For each sample, productive Simpson clonality was calculated as the square root of Simpson's diversity index over productive rearrangements. The clones in this table, taken by TCRdb from immuneACCESS, are in-frame only. Not every clone is retained; where verified, under half of the shortfall comes from an unresolved V gene, and the cause of the rest is unknown. The V and J calls and clone size come from that table; D and trimming were worked out from the DNA. The sample profile shows fewer than 300,000 clones; about 80% of them were found once. The ten largest account for approximately 14% of the sample.

What the work shows at the level of the full study, not this receptor alone: Clinical and demographic metadata were provided uncurated, with the amount varying by source and participant.

The receptor was isolated from a person in their 70s with COVID-19, enrolled during active disease. Here the chain combines TRBV19 and TRBJ2-5; a tentative D match to TRBD1 spans 6 bases. Sequenced input: peripheral blood. The CDR3 is CASRKYSGTQETQYF. The sequence in DNA is TGTGCCAGTAGGAAGTACTCCGGGACACAAGAGACCCAGTACTTC.